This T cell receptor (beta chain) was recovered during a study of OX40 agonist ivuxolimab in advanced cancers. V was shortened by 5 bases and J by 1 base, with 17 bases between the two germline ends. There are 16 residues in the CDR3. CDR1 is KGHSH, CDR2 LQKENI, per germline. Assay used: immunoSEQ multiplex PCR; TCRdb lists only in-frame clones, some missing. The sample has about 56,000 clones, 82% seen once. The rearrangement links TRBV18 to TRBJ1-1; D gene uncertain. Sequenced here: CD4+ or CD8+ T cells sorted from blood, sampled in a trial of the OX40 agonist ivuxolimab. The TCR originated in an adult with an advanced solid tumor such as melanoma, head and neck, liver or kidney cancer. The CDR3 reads CASSRSAGPGNTEAFF. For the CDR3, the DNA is TGTGCCAGCTCAAGGTCCGCCGGACCGGGGAACACTGAAGCTTTCTTT.